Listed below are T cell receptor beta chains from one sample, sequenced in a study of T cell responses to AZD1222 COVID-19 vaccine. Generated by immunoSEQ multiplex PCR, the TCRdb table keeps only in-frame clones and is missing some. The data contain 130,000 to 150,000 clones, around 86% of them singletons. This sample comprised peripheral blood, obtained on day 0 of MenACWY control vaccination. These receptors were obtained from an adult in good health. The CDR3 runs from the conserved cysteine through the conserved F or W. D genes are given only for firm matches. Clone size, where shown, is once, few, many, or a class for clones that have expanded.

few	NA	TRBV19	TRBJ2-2	CASSSGGNTGELFF	TGTGCCAGTAGCTCCGGGGGGAACACCGGGGAGCTGTTTTTT
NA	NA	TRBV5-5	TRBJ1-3	CASSFQFSGNTIYF	TGTGCCAGCAGCTTCCAGTTCTCTGGAAACACCATATATTTT
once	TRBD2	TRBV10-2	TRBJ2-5	CASSEGLLAGAIETQYF	TGCGCCAGCAGTGAGGGCCTACTAGCGGGGGCTATAGAGACCCAGTACTTC
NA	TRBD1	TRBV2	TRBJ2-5	CASRRTGGGGETQYF	TGTGCCAGCAGGAGGACAGGGGGCGGCGGAGAGACCCAGTACTTC
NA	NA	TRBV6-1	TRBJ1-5	CASSEGTPRSQPQHF	TGTGCCAGCAGTGAGGGGACACCCCGAAGTCAGCCCCAGCATTTT
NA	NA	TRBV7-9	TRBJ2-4	CASSQTTVNIQYF	TGTGCCAGCAGCCAGACCACCGTAAACATTCAGTACTTC
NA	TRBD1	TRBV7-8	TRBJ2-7	CASSYRQGSYEQYF	TGTGCCAGCAGCTACCGACAGGGAAGTTACGAGCAGTACTTC
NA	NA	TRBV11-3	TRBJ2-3	CASSLGDGSEVADTQYF	TGTGCCAGCAGCTTAGGGGATGGTAGCGAGGTCGCAGATACGCAGTATTTT
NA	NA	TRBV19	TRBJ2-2	CASSTQTGELFF	TGTGCCAGTAGTACCCAAACGGGGGAGCTGTTTTTT
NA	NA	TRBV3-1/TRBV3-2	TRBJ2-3	CASSLDVRGRADTQYF	TGTGCCAGCAGCCTAGACGTCCGGGGAAGGGCCGATACGCAGTATTTT
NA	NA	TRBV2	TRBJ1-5	CASNNRGANQPQHF	TGTGCCAGCAATAACCGGGGCGCAAATCAGCCCCAGCATTTT
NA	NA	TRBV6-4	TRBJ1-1	CASSLTRGDTEAFF	TGTGCCAGCAGTCTCACCCGAGGGGACACTGAAGCTTTCTTT
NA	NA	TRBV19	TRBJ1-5	CASSMTGVSPQHF	TGTGCCAGTAGTATGACGGGAGTTTCGCCCCAGCATTTT
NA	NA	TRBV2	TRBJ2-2	CASSPTGRVPQNTGELFF	TGTGCCAGCAGTCCGACCGGACGGGTACCCCAGAACACCGGGGAGCTGTTTTTT
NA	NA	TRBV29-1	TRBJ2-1	CSVETGLSVQFF	TGCAGCGTTGAGACGGGTCTTTCGGTGCAGTTCTTC
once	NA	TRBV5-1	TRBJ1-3	CASSLEGRNGNTIYF	TGCGCCAGCAGCTTGGAGGGGAGAAATGGAAACACCATATATTTT
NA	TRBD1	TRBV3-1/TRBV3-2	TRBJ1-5	CASSPTHAGGPEAPQHF	TGTGCCAGCAGCCCGACACACGCAGGGGGCCCCGAGGCGCCCCAGCATTTT
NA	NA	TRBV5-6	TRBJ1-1	CASSFKGATEAFF	TGTGCCAGCAGCTTCAAAGGGGCCACTGAAGCTTTCTTT
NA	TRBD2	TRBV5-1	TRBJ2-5	CASSMGLAGALETQYF	TGCGCCAGCAGCATGGGACTAGCGGGGGCCCTCGAGACCCAGTACTTC
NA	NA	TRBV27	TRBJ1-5	CASSPQGRSNQPQHF	TGTGCCAGCAGCCCCCAGGGTCGGAGCAATCAGCCCCAGCATTTT
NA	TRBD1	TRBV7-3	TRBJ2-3	CASSAFLTGIDTQYF	TGTGCCAGCAGCGCCTTTCTGACAGGGATAGATACGCAGTATTTT
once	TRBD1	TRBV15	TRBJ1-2	CATSRDWTGSLYGYTF	TGTGCCACCAGCAGAGATTGGACAGGATCACTCTATGGCTACACCTTC
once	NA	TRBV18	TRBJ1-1	CASSRPSLTNTEAFF	TGTGCCAGCTCCCGACCGTCACTTACAAACACTGAAGCTTTCTTT
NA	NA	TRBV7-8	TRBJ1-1	CASSTFTRGATEAFF	TGTGCCAGCAGCACTTTTACGAGGGGGGCCACTGAAGCTTTCTTT
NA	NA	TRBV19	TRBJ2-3	CASSSQGRIVTDTQYF	TGTGCCAGTAGTTCGCAGGGCCGGATTGTCACAGATACGCAGTATTTT
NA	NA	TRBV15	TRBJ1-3	CATSRGVEGNTIYF	TGTGCCACCAGCAGAGGGGTTGAGGGGAACACCATATATTTT
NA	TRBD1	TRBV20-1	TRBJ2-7	CSASTGTEQYF	TGCAGTGCGTCGACAGGGACCGAGCAGTACTTC
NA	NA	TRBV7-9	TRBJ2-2	CASSPQGRYTGELFF	TGTGCCAGCAGCCCACAGGGGAGGTACACCGGGGAGCTGTTTTTT
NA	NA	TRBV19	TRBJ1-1	CATRGLPGVNTEAFF	TGTGCCACACGGGGCCTGCCGGGGGTGAACACTGAAGCTTTCTTT
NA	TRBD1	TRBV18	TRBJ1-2	CASSASGTGVNYGYTF	TGTGCCAGCTCAGCATCCGGGACAGGGGTAAACTATGGCTACACCTTC
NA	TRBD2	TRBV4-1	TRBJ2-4	CASSQGLAGGLAKNIQYF	TGCGCCAGCAGCCAAGGACTAGCGGGGGGTCTAGCCAAAAACATTCAGTACTTC
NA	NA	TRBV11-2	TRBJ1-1	CASTLSRNTEAFF	TGTGCCAGCACCCTAAGTAGGAACACTGAAGCTTTCTTT
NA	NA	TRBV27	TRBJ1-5	CASSLGRNNQPQHF	TGTGCCAGCAGTTTAGGCAGGAACAATCAGCCCCAGCATTTT
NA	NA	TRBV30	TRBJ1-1	CAWSLGRGNTEAFF	TGTGCCTGGAGTTTGGGCAGGGGGAACACTGAAGCTTTCTTT
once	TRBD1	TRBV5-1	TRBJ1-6	CASSTGQPESYNSPLHF	TGCGCCAGCAGCACGGGACAGCCGGAGTCCTATAATTCACCCCTCCACTTT
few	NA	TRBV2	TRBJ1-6	CASSSLQEVKIWSPLHF	TGTGCCAGCAGTTCCCTTCAGGAAGTTAAAATATGGTCACCCCTCCACTTT
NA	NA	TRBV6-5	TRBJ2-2	CASSYGGAGELFF	TGTGCCAGCAGTTACGGGGGTGCCGGGGAGCTGTTTTTT